This TCR beta chain was found in a study of control samples from healthy donors and cancer patients. Assay used: immunoSEQ multiplex PCR; TCRdb lists only in-frame clones, some missing. The top ten hold around 6.8% of the sample, which has 350,000 to 450,000 clones, about nine tenths seen once. Sequencing used PBMCs. The TCR comes from a middle-aged man with head and neck cancer.

DNA of the CDR3: TGTGCCAGCAGTTACGGGACAGGGGGTTACACTGAAGCTTTCTTT. Translated, it gives CASSYGTGGYTEAFF. The V gene is TRBV6-5, the J gene TRBJ1-1; TRBD1 matches at 11 bases. Germline V gene data show CDR1 as MNHEY and CDR2 as SVGAGI. The CDR3 extends over 15 amino acids. Unmatched junction bases numbered 2, after V lost 2 bases and J lost 3 bases.